This section outlines one TCR beta chain sequence together with its context. Its target is not known. TCRdb processed the 5' RACE reads anew with MiXCR; each CDR3 protein has one entry. The table shows 550,000 to 700,000 distinct CDR3 sequences, with approximately 10% occurring only once. This entry belongs to a study of identical twins. This CDR3 spans 13 amino acids. Germline V gene lookup returns CDR1 LGHNA and CDR2 YSLEER. Trimming left V 0 bases short and J 13 bases short, with 13 bases between. Overall study results and limits: The study drew conclusions from cross-sectional statistical analysis, not from following the same donors.

This sample was also put to use in a study of yellow fever vaccine responses in identical twins. That source adds: It has been reported that, in twins, the vaccine T cell response seemed partly convergent and partly personalized.

J is TRBJ2-1 and V is TRBV4-3; D remains ambiguous. This TCR came from a woman younger than 35 in good health. What was sequenced was PBMCs. DNA for the CDR3: TGCGCCAGCAGCCAAGAGCCCGGCACGCCACAGTTCTTC. The encoded protein is CASSQEPGTPQFF.